These T cell receptor beta chains were read from a single sample in a study of T cell responses to AZD1222 COVID-19 vaccine. The protocol was immunoSEQ multiplex PCR, while the TCRdb copy is restricted to in-frame clones and leaves out a portion. Among about 170,000 clones listed, roughly 89% were seen once. The sample was peripheral blood, taken 28 days after the second AZD1222 dose. Receptor source: an adult who received the AZD1222 COVID-19 vaccine. Both conserved end residues are part of each CDR3. The D gene is left open where the match is weak. Clone size is not always given. Where it is, it says once, few, many or a class for expanded clones.

TRBJ2-5 | TRBD2 | . | TRBV6-5 | CASSRGAGGRETQYF | TGTGCCAGCAGTAGGGGTGCGGGGGGGAGAGAGACCCAGTACTTC
TRBJ2-2 | . | once | TRBV5-1 | CASSLVFETANTGELFF | TGCGCCAGCAGCTTGGTTTTCGAGACAGCGAACACCGGGGAGCTGTTTTTT
TRBJ2-7 | . | . | TRBV18 | CASSPGYGYEQYF | TGTGCCAGCTCACCGGGGTACGGCTACGAGCAGTACTTC
TRBJ1-1 | TRBD1 | . | TRBV19 | CASSRDRLNTEAFF | TGTGCCAGTAGTCGGGACAGACTCAACACTGAAGCTTTCTTT
TRBJ2-5 | . | . | TRBV9 | CASSVAKGQSQETQYF | TGTGCCAGCAGCGTAGCTAAGGGGCAGAGCCAAGAGACCCAGTACTTC
TRBJ2-1 | TRBD2 | . | TRBV3-1/TRBV3-2 | CASSQASGGASEQFF | TGTGCCAGCAGCCAAGCTAGCGGGGGGGCGAGTGAGCAGTTCTTC
TRBJ1-5 | TRBD1 | few | TRBV5-1 | CASSLGQGGDQPQHF | TGCGCCAGCAGCTTGGGACAGGGGGGCGATCAGCCCCAGCATTTT
TRBJ2-7 | . | . | TRBV23-1 | CASSQSGTGRNSSYEQYF | TGCGCCAGCAGTCAATCGGGGACCGGCAGAAACAGCTCCTACGAGCAGTACTTC
TRBJ2-2 | TRBD1 | few | TRBV5-1 | CASRDRVAGELFF | TGCGCCAGCAGGGACAGGGTCGCCGGGGAGCTGTTTTTT
TRBJ1-2 | TRBD1 | . | TRBV6-5 | CASITGTGYYGYTF | TGTGCCAGCATCACCGGGACAGGCTACTATGGCTACACCTTC
TRBJ2-7 | . | few | TRBV12-3/TRBV12-4 | CASSSGYEQYF | TGTGCCAGCAGTTCCGGGTACGAGCAGTACTTC
TRBJ1-1 | . | few | TRBV20-1 | CSANERVETEAFF | TGCAGTGCTAATGAGAGGGTGGAGACTGAAGCTTTCTTT
TRBJ1-5 | TRBD1 | . | TRBV9 | CASSVGQGGPLHF | TGTGCCAGCAGCGTGGGACAGGGGGGGCCCCTGCATTTT
TRBJ1-2 | . | . | TRBV6-5 | CASSPTRSPYGYTF | TGTGCCAGCAGTCCCACCAGGTCTCCCTATGGCTACACCTTC
TRBJ2-5 | . | . | TRBV2 | CASSVSWAQTHRETQYF | TGTGCCAGCAGTGTAAGTTGGGCCCAAACCCACCGAGAGACCCAGTACTTC
TRBJ1-1 | . | . | TRBV7-9 | CASSSQTGSTEAFF | TGTGCCAGCAGCTCGCAAACAGGGAGCACTGAAGCTTTCTTT
TRBJ2-1 | . | . | TRBV15 | CATSRGTLGPYNEQFF | TGTGCCACCAGCAGAGGGACCCTAGGCCCTTACAATGAGCAGTTCTTC
TRBJ1-5 | TRBD1 | once | TRBV5-1 | CASSSGDRGNQPQHF | TGCGCCAGCAGCTCAGGCGACAGGGGTAATCAGCCCCAGCATTTT
TRBJ1-2 | . | . | TRBV5-4 | CASSWGGPNGYTF | TGTGCCAGCAGCTGGGGGGGGCCTAATGGCTACACCTTC
TRBJ2-2 | . | . | TRBV23-1 | CASKGRNGELFF | TGCGCCAGCAAAGGGAGGAACGGGGAGCTGTTTTTT
TRBJ2-7 | . | . | TRBV27 | CASSLGLPDYEQYF | TGTGCCAGCAGTTTAGGACTACCCGACTACGAGCAGTACTTC
TRBJ1-1 | TRBD1 | . | TRBV14 | CASSQWTGGNTEAFF | TGTGCCAGCAGCCAATGGACAGGGGGGAACACTGAAGCTTTCTTT
TRBJ2-7 | TRBD1 | . | TRBV4-3 | CASSHHRDRVLYEQYF | TGCGCCAGCAGCCATCACCGGGACAGGGTTTTGTACGAGCAGTACTTC
TRBJ1-1 | . | . | TRBV20-1 | CSARRVNEAFF | TGCAGTGCTAGGAGAGTCAATGAAGCTTTCTTT
TRBJ2-7 | TRBD1 | . | TRBV5-1 | CASSERQGYEQYF | TGCGCCAGCAGCGAGCGACAGGGCTACGAGCAGTACTTC
TRBJ1-1 | . | . | TRBV19 | CASHLVGNTEAFF | TGTGCCAGTCACCTCGTGGGTAACACTGAAGCTTTCTTT
TRBJ2-1 | TRBD1 | . | TRBV19 | CASSKASTGVSYNEQFF | TGTGCCAGTAGTAAAGCCTCGACAGGGGTCTCCTACAATGAGCAGTTCTTC
TRBJ2-2 | . | . | TRBV2 | CASTGDTGELFF | TGTGCCAGCACCGGGGACACCGGGGAGCTGTTTTTT
TRBJ2-3 | TRBD2 | . | TRBV3-1/TRBV3-2 | CASSQGLAATDTQYF | TGTGCCAGCAGCCAAGGGCTAGCGGCCACAGATACGCAGTATTTT